Each of the 32 T cell receptor beta chains below was sequenced from the same sample in a study of blood T cell repertoires in COVID-19. The repertoire was sequenced with immunoSEQ multiplex PCR; TCRdb's copy has only in-frame clones and lacks some. Seen here are 190,000 or so clones, 80% to 90% observed once, and the top ten hold roughly 2.5%. What was sequenced was peripheral blood. These receptors were collected from a middle-aged man with active or convalescent COVID-19.

The V call is TRBV19, the J call TRBJ1-5; no reliable D call. Trimming pared 2 bases from V and 3 bases from J, leaving 2 bases between. This CDR3 comprises 12 residues. The germline V gene has CDR1 LNHDA and CDR2 SQIVND (reference sequence). CDR3 loop: CASSILNQPQHF. CDR3 nucleotides: TGTGCCAGTAGTATACTCAATCAGCCCCAGCATTTT.

The count of this clone is one. The chain carries TRBV5-4 and TRBJ1-2; the match to TRBD1 covers 9 bases. Trimming cost V 4 bases and J 4 bases; bases outside gene matches: 11. Looked up from germline, CDR1 is SGHNT and CDR2 is YYREEE (reference sequence). This CDR3 comprises 16 residues. The CDR3 DNA reads as TGTGCCAGCAGCAACACAGGGGGCGCGTTGTTCTATGGCTACACCTTC. Protein product: CASSNTGGALFYGYTF.

The chain links TRBV5-8 to TRBJ1-1, with a possible D match to TRBD1 (6 bases). This CDR3 has 14 amino acids. CDR1 is SGHTS and CDR2 is YDEGEE in the germline V gene. The ends were cut back, 1 base at V and 4 bases at J, with 11 bases in the middle. The CDR3 nucleotides read TGTGCCAGCAGCTTGACAGGGTGGGGCACTGAAGCTTTCTTT. Protein product: CASSLTGWGTEAFF.

This clone was observed at least ten times. The sample has other DNA sequences that encode this CDR3 too. The chain couples TRBV19 to TRBJ2-5; 7 bases are a match to TRBD2. Germline loops: CDR1 LNHDA, CDR2 SQIVND (reference sequence). This CDR3 contains 13 residues. Germline trimming cut 5 bases from V and 1 base from J; bases unmatched to any gene: 1. The CDR3 sequence is CASSSSGQETQYF. CDR3 sequence (DNA): TGTGCCAGTAGTTCTAGCGGCCAAGAGACCCAGTACTTC.

This chain links TRBV11-3 with TRBJ2-3; 14 nucleotides align to TRBD2. With V trimmed by 5 bases and J by 0 bases, 7 bases remained unmatched. The CDR3 runs to 18 residues. Germline CDR1 SGHNT, CDR2 YENEEA. The CDR3 DNA follows: TGTGCCAGCAGCCCTGGGACTAGCGGGGGAATAAGCACAGATACGCAGTATTTT. Its translation is CASSPGTSGGISTDTQYF.

CDR3 sequence: CASSYSGLDRNEQFF. DNA of the CDR3: TGTGCCAGCAGTTACTCTGGACTAGATAGGAATGAGCAGTTCTTC. The rearrangement links TRBV6-5 to TRBJ2-1; 7 bases are shared with TRBD2. CDR1 is MNHEY, CDR2 SVGAGI, per germline. This CDR3 has 15 amino acids. V was pared by 0 bases and J by 7 bases, with 6 bases of the junction left unmatched.

As DNA, the CDR3 is TGTGCCAGCTCACCGCAGGATGAGCAGTACTTC. The encoded protein is CASSPQDEQYF. The rearrangement links TRBV18 to TRBJ2-7, with unresolved D. The CDR3 contains 11 residues. CDR1 KGHSH and CDR2 LQKENI come from the germline V gene. V shed 3 bases and J shed 7 bases, with 7 bases lying between them.

The chain has TRBV9 and TRBJ2-2; tentative D call: TRBD1 (5 bases). V dropped 2 bases and J dropped 4 bases, with 15 bases sitting between them. There are 16 residues in the CDR3. CDR1 is SGDLS and CDR2 is YYNGEE in the germline V gene. The CDR3 sequence is CASSVLGGQPTGELFF. The CDR3 DNA sequence: TGTGCCAGCAGCGTTCTGGGCGGACAACCCACCGGGGAGCTGTTTTTT.

CDR3 bases: TGTGCCAGCAGCTTAGACAGATCTTATGGCTACACCTTC. Amino acids: CASSLDRSYGYTF. V and J are TRBV11-2 and TRBJ1-2; no firm D call. From germline, CDR1 is SGHAT and CDR2 FQNNGV. The CDR3 covers 13 residues. Deletions cut 0 bases from V and 5 bases from J, with 7 bases between.

The chain is built from TRBV29-1 and TRBJ2-4; TRBD1 matches 7 bases. Germline lookup yields CDR1 SQVTM and CDR2 ANQGSEA. V trimming: 6 bases; J trimming: 8 bases; junction bases outside the gene matches: 10. The CDR3 has 13 residues. CDR3 DNA sequence: TGCAGCGTCCGGACAGGACTTAGGTACATTCAGTACTTC. Protein sequence: CSVRTGLRYIQYF.

The chain carries TRBV7-2 and TRBJ1-5; the D is unclear. The CDR3 consists of 13 residues. Per germline, CDR1 SGHTA and CDR2 FQGNSA. Trimming left V 2 bases short and J 6 bases short, with 8 bases between. The CDR3 is CASSLREGQPQHF. The CDR3 DNA reads TGTGCCAGCAGCTTACGGGAGGGTCAGCCCCAGCATTTT. Filled out from reference TRBV7-2 and TRBJ1-5, the complete variable domain reads GAGVSQSPSNKVTEKGKDVELRCDPISGHTALYWYRQSLGQGLEFLIYFQGNSAPDKSGLPSDRFSAERTGGSVSTLTIQRTQQEDSAVYLCASSLREGQPQHFGDGTRLSIL.

The chain couples TRBV7-2 to TRBJ1-2; no clear D gene. The CDR3 spans 12 residues. V was trimmed by 3 bases and J by 7 bases, leaving 9 bases between them. Germline-derived CDR1 and CDR2 are SGHTA and FQGNSA. The CDR3 sequence is CASSFREGGYTF. As DNA, the CDR3 is TGTGCCAGCAGCTTCCGGGAGGGTGGCTACACCTTC.

The chain joins TRBV6-6 to TRBJ2-3; 9 nucleotides match TRBD1. CDR3 length equals 15 residues. Germline V gives CDR1 MNHNY, CDR2 SVGAGI (reference sequence). V dropped 4 bases and J dropped 1; count of bases not matched to a gene: 3. CDR3 amino acids: CASSSGTGRTDTQYF. DNA for the CDR3: TGTGCCAGCAGTTCCGGGACAGGGCGCACAGATACGCAGTATTTT.

This rearrangement joins TRBV7-9 to TRBJ1-2; D might be TRBD1 (5 bases). The V gene's germline CDR1 is SEHNR and CDR2 FQNEAQ (reference sequence). The germline V and J ends were trimmed by 5 bases and 7 bases, with 29 bases remaining between them. The CDR3 covers 18 residues. CDR3 loop: CASSNGYPHNQGLLGYTF. Here the CDR3 DNA reads TGTGCCAGCAGCAACGGGTACCCCCACAATCAGGGTTTGCTTGGCTACACCTTC.

This clone was observed a single time. The rearrangement uses TRBV5-4 and TRBJ1-2, with TRBD1 identical over 10 bases. Unmatched junction bases numbered 2, after V lost 3 bases and J lost 3 bases. CDR1 is SGHNT and CDR2 is YYREEE in the germline V gene (reference sequence). This CDR3 is built from 14 residues. Here the CDR3 reads CASSSGQGDYGYTF. The CDR3 region has the DNA TGTGCCAGCAGCTCCGGACAGGGGGACTATGGCTACACCTTC.

The V call is TRBV4-1, the J call TRBJ1-4, with TRBD1 identical over 9 bases. CDR1 MGHRA and CDR2 YSYEKL come from the germline V gene. V lost 6 bases and J lost 2; bases outside the gene matches: 13. This CDR3 spans 18 amino acids. The CDR3 loop is CASREGQGKLRTNEKLFF. CDR3 bases: TGCGCCAGCAGGGAGGGACAGGGCAAGTTAAGGACTAATGAAAAACTGTTTTTT.

The gene calls are TRBV27 and TRBJ2-5; 14 nucleotides line up with TRBD2. The CDR3 is made up of 16 amino acids. Germline CDR1 and CDR2: MNHEY and SMNVEV (reference sequence). V dropped 6 bases and J dropped 5; count of bases not matched to a gene: 8. CDR3 bases: TGTGCCAGCAGAGCGACTAGCGGGGGGGTCTGGGAGACCCAGTACTTC. It yields the protein CASRATSGGVWETQYF.

This chain links TRBV7-9 with TRBJ2-5; no reliable D call. Germline V CDR1 and CDR2: SEHNR, FQNEAQ (reference sequence). There are 14 residues in the CDR3. V was shortened by 5 bases and J by 5 bases, with 15 bases between the two germline ends. This CDR3 reads CASSPTGVLETQYF. CDR3 DNA sequence: TGTGCCAGCAGCCCAACCGGAGTTCTGGAGACCCAGTACTTC.

The V call is TRBV5-1, the J call TRBJ1-1; D perhaps matches TRBD1 (5 bases). Trimming removed 6 bases at V and 4 bases at J, with 16 bases between. This CDR3 comprises 14 residues. In germline, CDR1 is SGHRS, CDR2 YFSETQ. The CDR3 DNA reads TGCGCCAGCAATCCCCGGGAGGGGTTCACTGAAGCTTTCTTT. This codes for CASNPREGFTEAFF.

The chain recombines TRBV4-3 with TRBJ2-3; 13 bases agree with TRBD2. Trimming at V came to 3 bases and at J to 5 bases, leaving 8 bases not matched to a gene. The CDR3 contains 17 residues. Germline CDR1 is LGHNA and CDR2 is YSLEER. The chain's CDR3 is CASSQLTSGGKGDTQYF. As DNA, the CDR3 is TGCGCCAGCAGCCAGCTGACTAGCGGGGGGAAAGGAGATACGCAGTATTTT.

The chain employs TRBV2 and TRBJ1-6; 11 positions match TRBD1. V lost 2 bases to trimming and J lost 7 bases; unmatched junction nucleotides: 13. The CDR3 extends over 19 amino acids. Germline-derived CDR1 and CDR2 are SNHLY and FYNNEI. The CDR3 is CASSEIGRDRGYLNSPLHF. The DNA of the CDR3 is TGTGCCAGCAGTGAAATAGGTCGGGACAGGGGGTATTTGAATTCACCCCTCCACTTT. The variable domain in full, completed from reference TRBV2 and TRBJ1-6, reads EPEVTQTPSHQVTQMGQEVILRCVPISNHLYFYWYRQILGQKVEFLVSFYNNEISEKSEIFDDQFSVERPDGSNFTLKIRSTKLEDSAMYFCASSEIGRDRGYLNSPLHFGNGTRLTVT.

The chain is built from TRBV2 and TRBJ2-3, with TRBD2 identical over 7 bases. The germline gives CDR1 SNHLY, CDR2 FYNNEI. The CDR3 sequence is 14 residues long. Losses at the gene ends were 7 bases for V and 6 bases for J; bases not matched to a gene: 10. The CDR3 DNA reads TGTGCCAGCAATCGGCGGGGGACCCTCGATACGCAGTATTTT. Translating gives CASNRRGTLDTQYF.

The genes are TRBV4-2 and TRBJ2-7; 7 bases match TRBD2. The J segment lost 2 bases and the V segment lost 3 bases, leaving 4 bases of the junction unmatched. This CDR3 has 14 amino acids. From germline, CDR1 is LGHNA and CDR2 YNFKEQ. In DNA form, the CDR3 reads TGTGCCAGCAGCCAGTGGCGGGGGACCTACGAGCAGTACTTC. Protein: CASSQWRGTYEQYF.

V and J are TRBV6-5 and TRBJ1-3, with unresolved D. The CDR3 length is 12 residues. The germline V gene encodes CDR1 MNHEY and CDR2 SVGAGI. Trimming removed 7 bases at V and 7 bases at J, with 11 bases between. As DNA, the CDR3 is TGTGCCAGCACTCCTAATAGTAACACCATATATTTT. Amino acid sequence: CASTPNSNTIYF.

This clone was seen once. This chain links TRBV10-3 with TRBJ2-7, with 8 positions matching TRBD1. Germline CDR1 and CDR2: ENHRY and SYGVKD. The CDR3 covers 15 residues. The junction had 4 bases not matched to a gene; V was cut back by 0 bases and J by 3 bases. For the CDR3, the DNA is TGTGCCATCAGTGAGTCGAGCAGGGGGCACTACGAGCAGTACTTC. This encodes CAISESSRGHYEQYF.

The chain couples TRBV21-1 to TRBJ2-7; the D call TRBD1 from the table was never checked on the DNA. TRBV21-1 is a pseudogene locus. This CDR3 is 15 amino acids long. For the CDR3, the DNA is TGTGCCAGCAGCAAAGCGGAGCAGGGAACCTACGAGCAGTACTTC. Translating it yields CASSKAEQGTYEQYF.

This clone was detected only a few times. This sequence joins TRBV7-9 and TRBJ2-7; a possible D gene is TRBD1 (6 bases). Trimming removed 2 bases at V and 5 bases at J, with 13 bases between. From germline, CDR1 is SEHNR and CDR2 FQNEAQ (reference sequence). The CDR3 is 14 amino acids. For the CDR3, the DNA is TGTGCCAGCAGCTTATCCAGGGGATCCAACGAGCAGTACTTC. Protein: CASSLSRGSNEQYF.

The rearrangement joins TRBV7-2 to TRBJ2-2; 11 bases are shared with TRBD1. Unmatched junction bases numbered 8, after V lost 5 bases and J lost 6 bases. Germline values: CDR1 SGHTA, CDR2 FQGNSA. The CDR3 loop spans 16 amino acids. CDR3 residues: CASSQDRGRGAGELFF. Here the CDR3 DNA reads TGTGCCAGCAGCCAGGACAGGGGGCGAGGAGCCGGGGAGCTGTTTTTT.

The chain couples TRBV6-1 to TRBJ1-1, with D possibly TRBD1 on 6 matching bases. Germline lookup yields CDR1 MNHNS and CDR2 SASEGT. The ends were cut back, 2 bases at V and 11 bases at J, with 24 bases in the middle. The CDR3 length is 16 residues. CDR3: CASSESLYRVNGLAFF. CDR3 sequence (DNA): TGTGCCAGCAGTGAAAGCTTATACAGGGTGAACGGATTGGCTTTCTTT.

V usage is TRBV10-3 and J usage is TRBJ1-2; D is perhaps TRBD1 (5 bases). V was clipped by 4 bases and J by 4 bases, with 10 bases between them. Germline V gene sequence: CDR1 ENHRY, CDR2 SYGVKD. The length of the CDR3 is 13 residues. CDR3 loop: CAISAGSGYGYTF. As DNA, the CDR3 is TGTGCCATCAGTGCAGGGTCGGGCTATGGCTACACCTTC.

The chain combines TRBV9 with TRBJ1-2; 7 bases fit TRBD1. The CDR3 loop spans 13 amino acids. Germline V lookup: CDR1 SGDLS, CDR2 YYNGEE. V was clipped by 4 bases and J by 5 bases; unmatched bases: 5. Here the CDR3 DNA reads TGTGCCAGCAGCTCCGGACAGGCGTATGGCTACACCTTC. Its protein product is CASSSGQAYGYTF.

V is TRBV7-9 and J is TRBJ1-1; D is possibly TRBD1 (6 bases). With 5 bases removed from V and 3 bases from J, the gap between germline ends came to 19 bases. Germline V gene sequence: CDR1 SEHNR, CDR2 FQNEAQ (reference sequence). This CDR3 is built from 16 residues. CDR3 residues: CASSQKGGNWDTEAFF. DNA of the CDR3: TGTGCCAGCAGCCAGAAGGGGGGGAATTGGGACACTGAAGCTTTCTTT.